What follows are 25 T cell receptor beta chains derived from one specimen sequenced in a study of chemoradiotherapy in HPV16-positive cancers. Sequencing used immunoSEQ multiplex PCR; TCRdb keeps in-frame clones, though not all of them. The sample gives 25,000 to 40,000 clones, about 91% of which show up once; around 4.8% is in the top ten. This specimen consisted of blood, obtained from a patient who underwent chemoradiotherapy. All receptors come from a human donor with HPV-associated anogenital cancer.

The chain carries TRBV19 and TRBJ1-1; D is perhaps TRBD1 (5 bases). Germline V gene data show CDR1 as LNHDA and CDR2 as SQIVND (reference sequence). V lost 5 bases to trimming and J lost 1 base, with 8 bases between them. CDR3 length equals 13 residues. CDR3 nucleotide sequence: TGTGCCAGTAGTGACAGAAAGAACACTGAAGCTTTCTTT. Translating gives CASSDRKNTEAFF.

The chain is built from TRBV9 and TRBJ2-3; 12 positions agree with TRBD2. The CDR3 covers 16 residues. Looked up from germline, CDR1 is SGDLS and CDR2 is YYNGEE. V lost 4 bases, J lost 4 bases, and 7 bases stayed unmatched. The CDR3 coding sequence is TGTGCCAGCAGCCTCCGGCTAGCGGGGGGGCCAGATACGCAGTATTTT. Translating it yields CASSLRLAGGPDTQYF.

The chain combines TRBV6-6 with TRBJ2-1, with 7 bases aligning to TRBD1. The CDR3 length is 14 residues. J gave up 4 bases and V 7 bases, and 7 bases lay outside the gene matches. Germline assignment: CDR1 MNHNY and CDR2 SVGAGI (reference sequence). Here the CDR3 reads CASNPTGQYNEQFF. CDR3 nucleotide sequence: TGTGCCAGCAACCCGACAGGGCAGTACAATGAGCAGTTCTTC.

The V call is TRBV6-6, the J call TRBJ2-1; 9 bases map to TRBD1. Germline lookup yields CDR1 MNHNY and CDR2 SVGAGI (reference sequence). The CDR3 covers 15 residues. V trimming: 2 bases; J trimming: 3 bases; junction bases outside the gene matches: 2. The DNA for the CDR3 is TGTGCCAGCAGTTACGAGGGACAGGGCTACAATGAGCAGTTCTTC. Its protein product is CASSYEGQGYNEQFF.

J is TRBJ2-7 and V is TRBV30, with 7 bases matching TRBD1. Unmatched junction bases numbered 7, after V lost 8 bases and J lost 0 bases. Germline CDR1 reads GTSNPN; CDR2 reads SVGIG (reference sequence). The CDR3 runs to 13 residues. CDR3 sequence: CAGRTGGSYEQYF. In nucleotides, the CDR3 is TGTGCCGGACGGACAGGAGGCTCCTACGAGCAGTACTTC.

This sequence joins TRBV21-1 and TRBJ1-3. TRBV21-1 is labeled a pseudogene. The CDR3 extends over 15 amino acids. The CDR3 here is CATARDRISGNTIYF. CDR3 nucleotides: TGTGCCACCGCCCGAGACCGAATCTCTGGAAACACCATATATTTT.

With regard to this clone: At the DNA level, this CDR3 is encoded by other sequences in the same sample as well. The CDR3 protein is CASSLAGTTNTGELFF. The CDR3 DNA is TGCGCCAGCAGCTTGGCCGGGACGACGAACACCGGGGAGCTGTTTTTT. The gene calls are TRBV5-1 and TRBJ2-2; D is possibly TRBD1 or TRBD2 (5 bases each). V lost 0 bases to trimming and J lost 0 bases, with 9 bases between them. Germline CDR1 reads SGHRS; CDR2 reads YFSETQ. The CDR3 extends over 16 amino acids.

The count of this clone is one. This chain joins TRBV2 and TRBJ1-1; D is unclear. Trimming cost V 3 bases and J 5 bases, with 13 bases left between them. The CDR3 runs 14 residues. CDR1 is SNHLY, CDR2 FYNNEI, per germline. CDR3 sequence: CASSENSVGTEAFF. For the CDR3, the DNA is TGTGCCAGCAGTGAGAACAGCGTGGGTACTGAAGCTTTCTTT.

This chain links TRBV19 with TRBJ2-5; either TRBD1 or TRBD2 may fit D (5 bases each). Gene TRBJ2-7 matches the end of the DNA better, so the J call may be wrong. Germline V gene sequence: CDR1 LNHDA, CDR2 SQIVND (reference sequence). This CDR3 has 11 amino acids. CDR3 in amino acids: CASSEGNEQYF. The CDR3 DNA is TGTGCCAGTAGTGAGGGGAACGAGCAGTACTTC.

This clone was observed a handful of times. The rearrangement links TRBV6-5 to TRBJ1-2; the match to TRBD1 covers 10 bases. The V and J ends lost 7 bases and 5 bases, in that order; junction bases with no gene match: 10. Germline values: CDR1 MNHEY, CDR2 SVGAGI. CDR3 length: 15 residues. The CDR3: CASISLGTGDYGYTF. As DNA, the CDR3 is TGTGCCAGCATAAGCTTAGGGACAGGGGATTATGGCTACACCTTC.

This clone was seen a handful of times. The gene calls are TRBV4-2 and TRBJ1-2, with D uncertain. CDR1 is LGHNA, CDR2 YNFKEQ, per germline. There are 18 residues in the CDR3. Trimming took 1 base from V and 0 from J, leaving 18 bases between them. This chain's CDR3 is CASSQGPPGRTTNYGYTF. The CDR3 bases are TGTGCCAGCAGCCAAGGGCCCCCCGGACGTACTACTAACTATGGCTACACCTTC.

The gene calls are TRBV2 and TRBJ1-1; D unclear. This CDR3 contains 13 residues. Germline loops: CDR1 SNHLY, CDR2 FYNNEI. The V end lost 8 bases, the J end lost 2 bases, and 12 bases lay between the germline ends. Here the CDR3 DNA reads TGTGCCAGCGCTTTGGGTTTAAACACTGAAGCTTTCTTT. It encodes CASALGLNTEAFF.

CDR3 residues: CASSPQGQDRGNEQFF. The CDR3 DNA reads TGTGCCAGCAGCCCGCAGGGACAGGATAGAGGCAATGAGCAGTTCTTC. The chain combines TRBV7-3 with TRBJ2-1; 8 bases map to TRBD1. The CDR3 loop spans 16 amino acids. J was trimmed by 6 bases and V by 5 bases; bases with no gene match: 12. Germline V gene sequence: CDR1 SGHTA, CDR2 FQGTGA.

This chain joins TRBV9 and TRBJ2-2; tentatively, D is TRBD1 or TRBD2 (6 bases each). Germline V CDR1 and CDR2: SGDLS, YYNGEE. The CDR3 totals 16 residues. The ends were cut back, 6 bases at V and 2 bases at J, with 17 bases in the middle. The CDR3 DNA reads TGTGCCAGCACATGGGGGGCGGGCCACAACACCGGGGAGCTGTTTTTT. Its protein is CASTWGAGHNTGELFF.

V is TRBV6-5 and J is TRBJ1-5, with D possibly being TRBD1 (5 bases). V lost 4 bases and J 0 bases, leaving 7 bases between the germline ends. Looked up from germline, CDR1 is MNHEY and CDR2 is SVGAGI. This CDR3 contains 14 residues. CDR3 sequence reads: CASSSGASNQPQHF. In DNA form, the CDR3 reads TGTGCCAGCAGTTCCGGGGCTAGCAATCAGCCCCAGCATTTT.

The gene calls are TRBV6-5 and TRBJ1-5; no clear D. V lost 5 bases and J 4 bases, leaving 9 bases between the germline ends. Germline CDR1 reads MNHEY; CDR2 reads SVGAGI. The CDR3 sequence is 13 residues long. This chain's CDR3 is CASSDAGNQPQHF. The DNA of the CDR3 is TGTGCCAGCAGTGATGCCGGAAATCAGCCCCAGCATTTT.

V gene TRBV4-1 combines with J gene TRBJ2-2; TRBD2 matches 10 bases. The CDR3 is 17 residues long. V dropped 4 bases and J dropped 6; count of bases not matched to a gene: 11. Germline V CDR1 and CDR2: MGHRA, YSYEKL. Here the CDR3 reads CASSRTSPSGSSGELFF. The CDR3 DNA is TGCGCCAGCAGCCGCACTTCCCCTAGCGGGAGTTCCGGGGAGCTGTTTTTT.

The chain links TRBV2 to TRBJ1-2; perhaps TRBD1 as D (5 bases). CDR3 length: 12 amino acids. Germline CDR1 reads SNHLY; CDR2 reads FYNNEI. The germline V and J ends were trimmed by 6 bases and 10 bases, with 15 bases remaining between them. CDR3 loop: CASRTDRSPYTF. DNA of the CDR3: TGTGCCAGCAGGACTGACAGATCCCCCTACACCTTC.

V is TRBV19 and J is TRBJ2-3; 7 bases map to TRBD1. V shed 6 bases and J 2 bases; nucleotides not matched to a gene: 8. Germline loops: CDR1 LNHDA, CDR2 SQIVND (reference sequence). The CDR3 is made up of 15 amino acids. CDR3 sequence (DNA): TGTGCCAGTAGCCCGACAGGGCCCCACACAGATACGCAGTATTTT. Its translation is CASSPTGPHTDTQYF.

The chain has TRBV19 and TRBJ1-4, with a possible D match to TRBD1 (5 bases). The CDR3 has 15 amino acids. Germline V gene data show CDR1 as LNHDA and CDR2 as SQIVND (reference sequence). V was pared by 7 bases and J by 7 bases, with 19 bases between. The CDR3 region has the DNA TGTGCCAGTACCTCAGGAGGACTTAGGGGTGAAAAACTGTTTTTT. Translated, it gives CASTSGGLRGEKLFF.

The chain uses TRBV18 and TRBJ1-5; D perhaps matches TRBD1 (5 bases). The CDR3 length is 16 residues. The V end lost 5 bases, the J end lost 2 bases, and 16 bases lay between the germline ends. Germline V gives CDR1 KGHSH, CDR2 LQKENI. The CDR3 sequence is CASSTEGAPGNQPQHF. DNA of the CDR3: TGTGCCAGCTCAACAGAAGGGGCGCCCGGCAATCAGCCCCAGCATTTT.

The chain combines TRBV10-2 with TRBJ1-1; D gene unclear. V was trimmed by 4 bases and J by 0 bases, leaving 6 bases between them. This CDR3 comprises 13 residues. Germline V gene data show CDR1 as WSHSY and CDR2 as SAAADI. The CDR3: CASSGAMNTEAFF. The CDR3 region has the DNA TGCGCCAGCAGTGGTGCAATGAACACTGAAGCTTTCTTT.

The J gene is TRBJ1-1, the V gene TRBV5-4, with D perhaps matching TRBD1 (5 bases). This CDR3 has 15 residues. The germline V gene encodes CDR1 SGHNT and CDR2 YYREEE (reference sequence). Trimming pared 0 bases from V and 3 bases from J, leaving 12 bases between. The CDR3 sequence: CASSLGGDVDTEAFF. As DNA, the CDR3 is TGTGCCAGCAGCTTGGGCGGGGACGTCGACACTGAAGCTTTCTTT.

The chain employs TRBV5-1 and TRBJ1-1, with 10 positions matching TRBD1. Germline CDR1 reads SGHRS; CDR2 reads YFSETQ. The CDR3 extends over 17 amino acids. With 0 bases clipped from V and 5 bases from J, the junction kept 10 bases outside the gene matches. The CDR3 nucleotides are TGCGCCAGCAGCTTGGGACAGGGGGCGCGAGGGAGAACTGAAGCTTTCTTT. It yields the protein CASSLGQGARGRTEAFF.

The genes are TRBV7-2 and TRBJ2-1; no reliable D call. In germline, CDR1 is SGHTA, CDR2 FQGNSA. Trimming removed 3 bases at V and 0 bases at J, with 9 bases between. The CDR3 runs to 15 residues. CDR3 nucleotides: TGTGCCAGCAGCTTGCGTTGGGGCTCCTACAATGAGCAGTTCTTC. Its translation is CASSLRWGSYNEQFF. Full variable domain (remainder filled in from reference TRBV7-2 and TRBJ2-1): GAGVSQSPSNKVTEKGKDVELRCDPISGHTALYWYRQSLGQGLEFLIYFQGNSAPDKSGLPSDRFSAERTGGSVSTLTIQRTQQEDSAVYLCASSLRWGSYNEQFFGPGTRLTVL.